This T cell receptor beta chain stems from a study of blood T cell repertoires in COVID-19. At the level of the study: Whether acute or convalescent, the COVID-19 samples came from the United States, Italy and Spain. Sample material is recorded as cDNA or gDNA derived from T cells, B-cell-depleted T cells, or PBMCs.

This clone has a single count. In the source study's methods: Nucleated cell number was recorded as an estimate derived from reference gene primer amplification. The data were produced by immunoSEQ multiplex PCR, yet TCRdb's version contains in-frame clones alone and is incomplete. The V and J calls and clone size were taken over from that table, and D and trimming were inferred from the DNA. The sample lists hundreds of thousands of clones; just over 85% were seen once. The TCR comes from a woman in her 30s with active or convalescent COVID-19. The sequenced material came from peripheral blood.

The CDR3 sequence is CASRRGGTTDTQYF. CDR3 bases: TGTGCCAGCAGGCGGGGGGGCACCACAGATACGCAGTATTTT. The chain recombines TRBV6-5 with TRBJ2-3; 9 bases are shared with TRBD2. In germline, CDR1 is MNHEY, CDR2 SVGAGI. The CDR3 loop spans 14 amino acids. The trim removed 6 bases at V and 2 bases at J, leaving 3 bases unmatched.